This T cell receptor (beta chain) was recovered during a study of OX40 agonist ivuxolimab in advanced cancers. Study summary: The diagnoses of dose-escalation patients were hepatocellular carcinoma, melanoma, renal cell or head and neck cancer. Therapy given before enrollment (anti-PD-1, anti-PD-L1 or anti-CTLA-4) was allowed, and 40% to 45% had some. Two cutaneous melanoma patients and one hepatocellular carcinoma patient, three in all, had partial responses.

Libraries were prepared by immunoSEQ multiplex PCR; TCRdb keeps only in-frame clonotypes and omits some of them. Among 65,000 to 95,000 clones, about 84% were seen once, and the ten largest hold under 7.5%. The sample here was CD4+ or CD8+ T cells sorted from blood, taken in a trial of the OX40 agonist ivuxolimab. The clonotype was recovered from an adult with an advanced solid tumor such as melanoma, head and neck, liver or kidney cancer.

The CDR3 DNA follows: TGTGCCAGCTCACCAACGGACTCTGGAAACACCATATATTTT. Protein: CASSPTDSGNTIYF. The chain employs TRBV18 and TRBJ1-3; D is unresolved. Germline loops: CDR1 KGHSH, CDR2 LQKENI. The CDR3 loop spans 14 amino acids. Trimming took 2 bases from V and 0 from J, leaving 5 bases between them.